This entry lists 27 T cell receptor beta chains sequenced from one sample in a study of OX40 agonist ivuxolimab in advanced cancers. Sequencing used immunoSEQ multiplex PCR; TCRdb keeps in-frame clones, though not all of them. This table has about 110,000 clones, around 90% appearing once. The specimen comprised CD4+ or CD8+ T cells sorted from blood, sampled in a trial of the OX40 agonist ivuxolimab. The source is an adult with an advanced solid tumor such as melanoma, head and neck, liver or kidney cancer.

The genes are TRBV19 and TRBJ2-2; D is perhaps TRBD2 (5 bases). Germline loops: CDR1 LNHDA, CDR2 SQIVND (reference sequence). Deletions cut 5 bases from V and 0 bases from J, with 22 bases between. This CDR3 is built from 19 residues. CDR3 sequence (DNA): TGTGCCAGTAGTCCCCTCTTTATTACTACCGGGACGAACACCGGGGAGCTGTTTTTT. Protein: CASSPLFITTGTNTGELFF.

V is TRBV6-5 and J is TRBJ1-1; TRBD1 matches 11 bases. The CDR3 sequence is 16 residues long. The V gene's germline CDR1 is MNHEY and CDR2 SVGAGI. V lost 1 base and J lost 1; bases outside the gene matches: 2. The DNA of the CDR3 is TGTGCCAGCAGTTACTGGGGACAGGGGGGGAACACTGAAGCTTTCTTT. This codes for CASSYWGQGGNTEAFF.

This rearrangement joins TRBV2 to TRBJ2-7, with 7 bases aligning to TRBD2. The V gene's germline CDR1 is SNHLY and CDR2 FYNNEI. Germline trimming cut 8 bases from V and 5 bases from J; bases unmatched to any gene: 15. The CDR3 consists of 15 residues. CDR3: CASGRGEGLFNEQYF. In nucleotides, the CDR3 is TGTGCCAGCGGACGGGGGGAGGGCCTTTTCAACGAGCAGTACTTC. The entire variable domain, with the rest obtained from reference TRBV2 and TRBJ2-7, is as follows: EPEVTQTPSHQVTQMGQEVILRCVPISNHLYFYWYRQILGQKVEFLVSFYNNEISEKSEIFDDQFSVERPDGSNFTLKIRSTKLEDSAMYFCASGRGEGLFNEQYFGPGTRLTVT.

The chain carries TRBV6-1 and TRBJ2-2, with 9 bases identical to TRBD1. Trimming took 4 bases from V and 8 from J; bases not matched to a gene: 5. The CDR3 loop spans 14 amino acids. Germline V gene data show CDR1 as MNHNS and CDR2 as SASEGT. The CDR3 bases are TGTGCCAGCAGTGGAGTGGACAGGGGAGGGGAGCTGTTTTTT. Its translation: CASSGVDRGGELFF.

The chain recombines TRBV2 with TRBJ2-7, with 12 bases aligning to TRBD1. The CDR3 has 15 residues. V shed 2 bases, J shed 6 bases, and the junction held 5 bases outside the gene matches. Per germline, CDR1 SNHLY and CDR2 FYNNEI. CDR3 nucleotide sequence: TGTGCCAGCAGTGAAACGGGACAGGGGGCTGGCGAGCAGTACTTC. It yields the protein CASSETGQGAGEQYF.

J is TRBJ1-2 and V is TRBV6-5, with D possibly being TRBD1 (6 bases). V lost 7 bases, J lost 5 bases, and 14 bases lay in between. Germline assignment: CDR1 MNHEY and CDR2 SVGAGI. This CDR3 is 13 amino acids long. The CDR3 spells CASTVTQGYGYTF. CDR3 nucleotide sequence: TGTGCCAGCACAGTCACTCAGGGGTATGGCTACACCTTC.

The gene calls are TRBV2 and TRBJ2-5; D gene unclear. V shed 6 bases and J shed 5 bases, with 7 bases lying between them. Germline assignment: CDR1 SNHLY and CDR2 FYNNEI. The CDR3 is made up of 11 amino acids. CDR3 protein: CASSAVETQYF. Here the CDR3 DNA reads TGTGCCAGCAGCGCGGTGGAGACCCAGTACTTC.

The CDR3 DNA reads as TGCGCCAGCAGCCCGGTGGTAACCACGTTCACAGATACGCAGTATTTT. Residues: CASSPVVTTFTDTQYF. J is TRBJ2-3 and V is TRBV5-1; no firm D call. Trimming shortened V by 4 bases and J by 2 bases, and 17 bases separated the two germline ends. Germline CDR1 SGHRS, CDR2 YFSETQ. The CDR3 runs to 16 residues.

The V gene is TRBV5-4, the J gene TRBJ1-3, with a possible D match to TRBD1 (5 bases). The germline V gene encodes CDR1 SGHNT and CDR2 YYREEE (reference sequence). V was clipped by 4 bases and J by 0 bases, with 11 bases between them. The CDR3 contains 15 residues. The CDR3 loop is CASSPGRLSGNTIYF. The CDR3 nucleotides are TGTGCCAGCAGCCCGGGACGGCTCTCTGGAAACACCATATATTTT.

This CDR3 reads CASSFTTVAAFF. CDR3 nucleotides: TGTGCCAGCAGCTTTACGACAGTTGCAGCTTTCTTT. This rearrangement joins TRBV14 to TRBJ1-1; weak D call: TRBD1 (5 bases). V was clipped by 5 bases and J by 10 bases, with 14 bases between them. This CDR3 region has 12 residues. Germline V gene sequence: CDR1 SGHDN, CDR2 FVKESK. Drawing the rest from reference TRBV14 and TRBJ1-1, the complete variable domain is EAGVTQFPSHSVIEKGQTVTLRCDPISGHDNLYWYRRVMGKEIKFLLHFVKESKQDESGMPNNRFLAERTGGTYSTLKVQPAELEDSGVYFCASSFTTVAAFFGQGTRLTVV.

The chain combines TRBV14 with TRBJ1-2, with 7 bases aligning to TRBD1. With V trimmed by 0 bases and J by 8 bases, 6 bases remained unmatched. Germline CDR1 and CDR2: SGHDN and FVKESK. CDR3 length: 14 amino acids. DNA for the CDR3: TGTGCCAGCAGCCAAGAGACAGGGACGGAGGGCTACACCTTC. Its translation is CASSQETGTEGYTF. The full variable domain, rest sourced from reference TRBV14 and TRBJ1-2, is EAGVTQFPSHSVIEKGQTVTLRCDPISGHDNLYWYRRVMGKEIKFLLHFVKESKQDESGMPNNRFLAERTGGTYSTLKVQPAELEDSGVYFCASSQETGTEGYTFGSGTRLTVV.

CDR3 sequence reads: CASSFTGRAGANVLTF. The CDR3 nucleotides are TGTGCCAGCAGCTTTACAGGGCGCGCTGGGGCCAACGTCCTGACTTTC. This chain joins TRBV7-9 and TRBJ2-6; tentative D call: TRBD1 (6 bases). This CDR3 region has 16 residues. V lost 3 bases, J lost 2 bases, and 11 bases lay in between. Germline-derived CDR1 and CDR2 are SEHNR and FQNEAQ (reference sequence).

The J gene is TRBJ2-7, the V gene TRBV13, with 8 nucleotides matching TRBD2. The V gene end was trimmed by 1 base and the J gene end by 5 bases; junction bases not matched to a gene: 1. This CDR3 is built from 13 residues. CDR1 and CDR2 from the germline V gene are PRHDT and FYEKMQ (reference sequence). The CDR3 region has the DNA TGTGCCAGCAGCTTAGTCGGGGGGGACGAGCAGTACTTC. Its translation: CASSLVGGDEQYF.

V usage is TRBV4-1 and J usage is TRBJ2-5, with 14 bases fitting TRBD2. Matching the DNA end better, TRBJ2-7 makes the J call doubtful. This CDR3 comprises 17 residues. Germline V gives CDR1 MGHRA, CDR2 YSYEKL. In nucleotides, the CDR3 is TGCGCCAGCAGCCAAGAGGGGACTAGCGGGAGTCTCGACGAGCAGTACTTC. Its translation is CASSQEGTSGSLDEQYF.

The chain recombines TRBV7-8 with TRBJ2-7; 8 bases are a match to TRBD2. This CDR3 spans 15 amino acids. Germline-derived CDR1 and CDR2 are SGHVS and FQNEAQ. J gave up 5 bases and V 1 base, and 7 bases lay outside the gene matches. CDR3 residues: CASSLVTGGSHEQYF. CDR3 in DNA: TGTGCCAGCAGCTTAGTTACGGGAGGGAGCCACGAGCAGTACTTC. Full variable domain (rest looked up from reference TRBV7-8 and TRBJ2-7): GAGVSQSPRYKVAKRGQDVALRCDPISGHVSLFWYQQALGQGPEFLTYFQNEAQLDKSGLPSDRFFAERPEGSVSTLKIQRTQQEDSAVYLCASSLVTGGSHEQYFGPGTRLTVT.

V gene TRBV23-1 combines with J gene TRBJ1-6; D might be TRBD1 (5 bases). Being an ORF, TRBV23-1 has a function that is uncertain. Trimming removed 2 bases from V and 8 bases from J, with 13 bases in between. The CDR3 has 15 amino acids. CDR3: CASSQRGLVDSPLHF. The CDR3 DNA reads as TGCGCCAGCAGTCAAAGGGGCCTAGTAGATTCACCCCTCCACTTT.

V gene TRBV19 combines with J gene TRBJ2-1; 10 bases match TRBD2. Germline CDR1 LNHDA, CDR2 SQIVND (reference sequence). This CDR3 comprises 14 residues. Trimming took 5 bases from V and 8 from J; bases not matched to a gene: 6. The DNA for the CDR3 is TGTGCCAGTAGTCCAGCGGGGGGGAGTGATGAGCAGTTCTTC. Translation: CASSPAGGSDEQFF.

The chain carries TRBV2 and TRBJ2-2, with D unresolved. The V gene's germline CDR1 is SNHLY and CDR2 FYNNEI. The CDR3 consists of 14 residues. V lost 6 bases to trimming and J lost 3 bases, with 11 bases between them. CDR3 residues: CASSRDVYTGELFF. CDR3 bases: TGTGCCAGCAGCCGCGACGTATACACCGGGGAGCTGTTTTTT.

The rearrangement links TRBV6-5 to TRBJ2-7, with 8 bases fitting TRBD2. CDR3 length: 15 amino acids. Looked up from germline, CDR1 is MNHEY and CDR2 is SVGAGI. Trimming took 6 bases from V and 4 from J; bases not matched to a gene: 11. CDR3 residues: CASRTGGAGTYEQYF. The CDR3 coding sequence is TGTGCCAGCAGAACCGGGGGGGCAGGGACGTACGAGCAGTACTTC.

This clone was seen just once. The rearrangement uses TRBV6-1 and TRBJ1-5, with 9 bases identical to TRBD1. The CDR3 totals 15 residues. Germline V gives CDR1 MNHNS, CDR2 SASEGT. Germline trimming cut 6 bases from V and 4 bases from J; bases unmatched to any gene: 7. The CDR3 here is CASRDPGQGNQPQHF. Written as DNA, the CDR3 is TGTGCCAGCAGAGATCCGGGACAGGGAAATCAGCCCCAGCATTTT.

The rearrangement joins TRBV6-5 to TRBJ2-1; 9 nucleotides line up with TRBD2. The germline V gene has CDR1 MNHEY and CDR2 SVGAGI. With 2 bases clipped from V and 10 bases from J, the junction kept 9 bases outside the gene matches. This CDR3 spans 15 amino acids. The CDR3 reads CASSYEGLAAREQFF. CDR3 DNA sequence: TGTGCCAGCAGTTACGAGGGACTAGCCGCCAGGGAGCAGTTCTTC.

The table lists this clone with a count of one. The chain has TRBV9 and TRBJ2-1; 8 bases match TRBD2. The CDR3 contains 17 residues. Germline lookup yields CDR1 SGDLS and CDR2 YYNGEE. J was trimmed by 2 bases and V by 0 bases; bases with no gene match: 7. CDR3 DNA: TGTGCCAGCAGCGTAGAACTGAGCGGGGGTGCCTACAATGAGCAGTTCTTC. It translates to CASSVELSGGAYNEQFF.

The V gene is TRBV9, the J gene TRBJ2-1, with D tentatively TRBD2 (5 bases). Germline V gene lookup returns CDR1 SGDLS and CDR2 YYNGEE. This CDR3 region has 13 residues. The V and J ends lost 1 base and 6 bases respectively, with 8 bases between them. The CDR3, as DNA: TGTGCCAGCAGCGTATCGGCGGGCAATGAGCAGTTCTTC. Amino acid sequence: CASSVSAGNEQFF.

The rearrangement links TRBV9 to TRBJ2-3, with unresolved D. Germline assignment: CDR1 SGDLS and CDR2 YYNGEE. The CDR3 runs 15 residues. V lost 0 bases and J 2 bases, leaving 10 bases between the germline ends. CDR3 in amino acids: CASSVEGIYTDTQYF. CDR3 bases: TGTGCCAGCAGCGTAGAGGGCATTTACACAGATACGCAGTATTTT.

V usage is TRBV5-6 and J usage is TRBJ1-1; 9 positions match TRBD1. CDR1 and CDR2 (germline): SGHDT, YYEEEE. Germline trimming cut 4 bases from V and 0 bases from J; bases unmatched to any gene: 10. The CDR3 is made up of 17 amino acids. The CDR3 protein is CASSQDRGAVMNTEAFF. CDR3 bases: TGTGCCAGCAGCCAGGACAGGGGCGCGGTGATGAACACTGAAGCTTTCTTT.

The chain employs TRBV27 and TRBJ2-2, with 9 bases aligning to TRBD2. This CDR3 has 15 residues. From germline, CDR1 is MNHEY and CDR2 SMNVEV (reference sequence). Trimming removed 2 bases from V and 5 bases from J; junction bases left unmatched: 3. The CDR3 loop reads CASSLLAGSTGELFF. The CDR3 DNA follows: TGTGCCAGCAGTTTACTAGCGGGGTCTACCGGGGAGCTGTTTTTT.

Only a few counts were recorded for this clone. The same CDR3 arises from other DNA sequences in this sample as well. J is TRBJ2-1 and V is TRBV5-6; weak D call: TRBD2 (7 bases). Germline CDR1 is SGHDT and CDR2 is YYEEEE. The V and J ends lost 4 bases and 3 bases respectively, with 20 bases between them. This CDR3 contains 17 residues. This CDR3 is CASSAPFAGAYYNEQFF. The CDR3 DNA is TGTGCCAGCAGCGCCCCTTTTGCGGGGGCCTACTACAATGAGCAGTTCTTC.